This T cell receptor (beta chain) was identified during a study of graft-versus-host responses after intestinal transplantation (dated by TCRdb to the early 2020s). Context from the whole study: Recipients received multivisceral, liver-intestinal, or isolated intestinal transplants. Every recipient was given anti-thymocyte globulin induction, followed by around three years of maintenance tacrolimus and steroids. To identify alloreactive clones, pre-transplant mixed lymphocyte reaction products were sequenced and then compared with unstimulated pre-transplant donor and recipient T cells. Rather than being sequenced by the commercial service, samples from a few later patients were sequenced in-house on an Illumina MiSeq and processed with MiXCR. A cohort of 24 intestinal transplant recipients, including one retransplant, was enrolled, and 3 patients lacking pretransplant specimens were excluded. Graft-versus-host and host-versus-graft alloreactive T cell clones were tracked in the graft, circulation and bone marrow after intestinal transplantation using bulk TCR-beta CDR3 sequencing. Donor T cell macrochimerism was defined as a peak of at least 4% donor T cells among recipient peripheral blood mononuclear cells.

Receptors were amplified or captured by the immunoSEQ multiplex PCR assay. For most patients, genomic DNA was isolated using the Qiagen DNeasy Blood and Tissue Kit and was shipped frozen to Adaptive Biotechnologies for TCR sequencing. High-throughput TCR-beta CDR3 sequencing of genomic DNA from most patients was performed by Adaptive Biotechnologies. Processing in the source paper ran as follows. Adaptive's ImmunoSEQ software supplied the TCR sequencing data for 18 patients, while MiXCR and VDJtools were used to process a few other patients. CD4 versus CD8 sorting errors were corrected by removing sequences found in both subsets at a frequency ratio below 5:1. Because the origin of CDR3 nucleotide sequences shared between donor and recipient could not be assigned, those sequences were removed. At least 2-fold expansion over unstimulated cells and a minimum CFSE-low frequency of 0.002% (template counts) or 0.001% (read counts) were required for clones to be classified as alloreactive. Clones detected in sequenced pre-transplant spleen, lymph node, or MLR CFSE-low populations of the donor or recipient were defined as mappable. The cumulative frequency of alloreactive clones was calculated as a percentage of all sequences, weighted by copy number. Drawn from immuneACCESS, this table holds only the in-frame rearrangements with V and J called that TCRdb kept. Clones are partly lost; checked studies trace under half to an unresolved V gene and leave the rest unexplained. V, J and clone size are taken as reported in that table, and D and trimming were inferred from the DNA itself. The sample profile shows about 88,000 clones; 90% of them were found once. Jointly, the top ten make up around 0.11% of the sample.

The time point label of this sample denotes: cells obtained before transplantation from donor or recipient. CD3+CD4+ and CD3+CD8+ populations were FACS-sorted from unstimulated pre-transplant donor and recipient cells taken from spleen or lymph nodes. The research as a whole found: The conclusions were limited by the relatively low number and heterogeneity of the intestinal transplant patients. Early after transplant, peak levels of circulating GvH clones were found to be associated with declines in HvG clones. Patients with donor T cell macrochimerism had high GvH to HvG T cell clonal ratios in their allografts. GvH clones were detected in recipient bone marrow, and some appeared earlier in ileal mucosa or blood, consistent with an intestinal mucosal origin.

About this clone itself: Its binding antigen is unknown. No clone much larger than this one lies a single base away; base qualities are absent.

From cysteine to phenylalanine, the CDR3 is 9 amino acids long. Only the CDR3 DNA stays, 27 bases, in frame from base 1. CDR1 and CDR2 (LNHNV, YYDKDF) derive from the germline V gene (reference sequence). V loses 11 bases, J loses 6 bases, and the germline ends lie 7 bases apart. Specimen: unstimulated CD4+ T cells sorted from spleen or lymph node cells, collected before intestinal transplant. The source of this sequence is a human donor who received an intestinal transplant. The V and J genes are TRBV15 and TRBJ1-1, with the D gene too uncertain to name. CDR3 sequence: CAPGSEAFF. The bases read TGTGCCCCGGGTTCTGAAGCTTTCTTT.